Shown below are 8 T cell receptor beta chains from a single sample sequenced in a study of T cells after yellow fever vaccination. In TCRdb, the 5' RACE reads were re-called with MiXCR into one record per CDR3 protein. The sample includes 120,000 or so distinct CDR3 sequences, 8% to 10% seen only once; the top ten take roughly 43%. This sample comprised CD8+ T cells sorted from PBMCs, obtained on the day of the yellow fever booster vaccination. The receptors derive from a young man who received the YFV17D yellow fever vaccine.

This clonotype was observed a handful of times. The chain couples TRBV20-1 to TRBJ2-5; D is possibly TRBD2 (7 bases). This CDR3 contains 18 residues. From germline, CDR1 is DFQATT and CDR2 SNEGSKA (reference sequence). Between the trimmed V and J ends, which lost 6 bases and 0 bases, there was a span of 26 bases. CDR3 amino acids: CSAGTLRGGRRDQETQYF. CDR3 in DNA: TGCAGTGCCGGCACTTTGAGGGGGGGCAGGAGAGACCAAGAGACCCAGTACTTC.

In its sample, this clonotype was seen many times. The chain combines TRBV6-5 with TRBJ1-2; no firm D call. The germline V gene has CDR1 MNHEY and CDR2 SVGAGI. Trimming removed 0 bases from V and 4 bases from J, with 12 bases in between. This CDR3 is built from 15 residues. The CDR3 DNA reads TGTGCCAGCAGTTACTCGGAGGGAGCCCCCTATGGCTACACCTTC. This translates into CASSYSEGAPYGYTF.

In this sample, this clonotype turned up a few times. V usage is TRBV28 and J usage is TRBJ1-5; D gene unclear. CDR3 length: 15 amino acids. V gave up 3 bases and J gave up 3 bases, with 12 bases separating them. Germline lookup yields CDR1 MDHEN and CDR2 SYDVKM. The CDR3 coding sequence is TGTGCCAGCAGTTTCCTCGCCACGTTCAATCAGCCCCAGCATTTT. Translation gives CASSFLATFNQPQHF.

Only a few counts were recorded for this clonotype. The CDR3 loop reads CASIGVGTNEKLFF. In DNA form, the CDR3 reads TGTGCCAGCATTGGGGTGGGGACTAATGAAAAACTGTTTTTT. This chain uses TRBV12-3 or TRBV12-4 with TRBJ1-4; D not resolved. The CDR3 has 14 amino acids. Trimming stripped 7 bases from V and 2 bases from J, with 11 bases between.

The CDR3: CAISGQTSGVVPTQHF. CDR3 DNA sequence: TGTGCCATCAGTGGCCAGACTAGCGGGGTCGTCCCTACGCAGCATTTT. The chain employs TRBV10-3 and TRBJ2-3; no clear D. The end of the DNA aligns better with TRBJ1-5, so the J call may be wrong. The CDR3 totals 16 residues. CDR1 ENHRY and CDR2 SYGVKD come from the germline V gene.

The CDR3 sequence: CASSYLGQEVSNTGELFF. DNA for the CDR3: TGTGCCAGCAGTTACTTGGGGCAGGAGGTTTCGAACACCGGGGAGCTGTTTTTT. The chain uses TRBV6-5 and TRBJ2-2, with D possibly called TRBD1 or TRBD2 (5 bases each). The CDR3 spans 18 residues. The germline V and J ends were trimmed by 1 base and 0 bases, with 15 bases remaining between them. CDR1 is MNHEY and CDR2 is SVGAGI in the germline V gene.

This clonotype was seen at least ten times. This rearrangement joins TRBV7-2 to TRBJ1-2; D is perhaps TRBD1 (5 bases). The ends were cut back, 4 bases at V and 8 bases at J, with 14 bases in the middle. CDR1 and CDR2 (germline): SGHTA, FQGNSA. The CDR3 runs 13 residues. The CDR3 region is CASSSTAGGGYTF. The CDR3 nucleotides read TGTGCCAGCAGCTCGACAGCCGGAGGAGGCTACACCTTC. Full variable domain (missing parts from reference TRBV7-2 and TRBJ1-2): GAGVSQSPSNKVTEKGKDVELRCDPISGHTALYWYRQSLGQGLEFLIYFQGNSAPDKSGLPSDRFSAERTGGSVSTLTIQRTQQEDSAVYLCASSSTAGGGYTFGSGTRLTVV.

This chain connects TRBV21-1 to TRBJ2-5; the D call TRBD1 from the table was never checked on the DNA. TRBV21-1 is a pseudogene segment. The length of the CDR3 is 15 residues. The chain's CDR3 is CASNPGGGLRETQYF. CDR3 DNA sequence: TGTGCCAGCAACCCAGGGGGGGGGTTGAGGGAGACCCAGTACTTC.